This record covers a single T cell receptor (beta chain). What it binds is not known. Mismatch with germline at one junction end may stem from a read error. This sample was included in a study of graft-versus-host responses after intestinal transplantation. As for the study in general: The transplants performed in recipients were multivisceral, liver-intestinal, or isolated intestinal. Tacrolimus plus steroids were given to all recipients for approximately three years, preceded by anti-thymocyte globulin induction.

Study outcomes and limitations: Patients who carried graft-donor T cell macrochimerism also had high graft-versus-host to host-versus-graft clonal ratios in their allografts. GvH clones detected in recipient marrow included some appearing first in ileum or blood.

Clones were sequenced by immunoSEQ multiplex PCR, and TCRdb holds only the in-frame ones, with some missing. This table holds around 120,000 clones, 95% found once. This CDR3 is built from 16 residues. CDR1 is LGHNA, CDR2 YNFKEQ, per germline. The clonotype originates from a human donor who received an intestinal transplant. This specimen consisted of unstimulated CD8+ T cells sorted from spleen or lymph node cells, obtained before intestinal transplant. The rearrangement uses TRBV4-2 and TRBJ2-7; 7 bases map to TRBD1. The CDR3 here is CTSSQGNDRVLDEQYF. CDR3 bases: TGTACCAGCAGCCAAGGGAATGACAGGGTACTGGACGAGCAGTACTTC.